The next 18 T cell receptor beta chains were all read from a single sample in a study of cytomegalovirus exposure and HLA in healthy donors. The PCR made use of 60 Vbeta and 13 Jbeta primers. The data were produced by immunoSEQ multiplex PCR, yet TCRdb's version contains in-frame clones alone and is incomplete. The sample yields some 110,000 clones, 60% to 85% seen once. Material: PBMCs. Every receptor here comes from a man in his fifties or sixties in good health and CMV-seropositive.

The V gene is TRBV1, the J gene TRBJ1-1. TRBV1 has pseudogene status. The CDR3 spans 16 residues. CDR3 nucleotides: TGCACCAGCAGCCAAGATTTCCCACCCCGGGGTGCTGAAGCTTTCTTT. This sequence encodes CTSSQDFPPRGAEAFF.

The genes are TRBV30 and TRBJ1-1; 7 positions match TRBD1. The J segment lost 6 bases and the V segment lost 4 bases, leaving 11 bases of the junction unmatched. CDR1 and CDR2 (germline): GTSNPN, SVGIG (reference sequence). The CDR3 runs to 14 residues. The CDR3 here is CAWIKDRLGAEAFF. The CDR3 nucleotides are TGTGCCTGGATCAAGGACAGGCTAGGGGCTGAAGCTTTCTTT.

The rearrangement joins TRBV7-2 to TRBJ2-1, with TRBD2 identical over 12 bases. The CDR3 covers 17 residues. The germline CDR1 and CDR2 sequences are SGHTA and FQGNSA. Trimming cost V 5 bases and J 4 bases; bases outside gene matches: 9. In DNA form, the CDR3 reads TGTGCCAGCAGCCACGTACTAGCGGGAGGATCTTACAATGAGCAGTTCTTC. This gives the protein CASSHVLAGGSYNEQFF.

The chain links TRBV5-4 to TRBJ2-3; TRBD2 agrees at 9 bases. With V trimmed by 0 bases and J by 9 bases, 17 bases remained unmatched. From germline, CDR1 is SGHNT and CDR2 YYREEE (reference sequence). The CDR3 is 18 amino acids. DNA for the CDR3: TGTGCCAGCAGCTTGGATTTAGCGGGGGCCCCCTCTCAAGGGACGCAGTATTTT. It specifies CASSLDLAGAPSQGTQYF.

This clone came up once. This CDR3 is CASSLVGQRTSSNYGYTF. For the CDR3, the DNA is TGCGCCAGCAGCTTGGTGGGACAGCGTACGAGTTCTAACTATGGCTACACCTTC. The V call is TRBV5-1, the J call TRBJ1-2; 7 bases map to TRBD1. Losses at the gene ends were 0 bases for V and 0 bases for J; bases not matched to a gene: 11. This CDR3 comprises 18 residues. Looked up from germline, CDR1 is SGHRS and CDR2 is YFSETQ.

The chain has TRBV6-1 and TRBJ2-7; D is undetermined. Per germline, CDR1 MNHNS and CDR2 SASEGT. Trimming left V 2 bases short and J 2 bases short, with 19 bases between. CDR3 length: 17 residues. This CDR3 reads CASSERRGVFGAYEQYF. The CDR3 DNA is TGTGCCAGCAGTGAAAGGAGAGGAGTGTTCGGCGCCTACGAGCAGTACTTC.

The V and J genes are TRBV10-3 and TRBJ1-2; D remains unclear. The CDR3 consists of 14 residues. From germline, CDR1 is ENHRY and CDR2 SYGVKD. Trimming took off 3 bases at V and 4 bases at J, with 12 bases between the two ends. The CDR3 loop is CAISEEGKAYGYTF. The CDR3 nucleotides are TGTGCCATCAGTGAAGAGGGCAAGGCCTATGGCTACACCTTC.

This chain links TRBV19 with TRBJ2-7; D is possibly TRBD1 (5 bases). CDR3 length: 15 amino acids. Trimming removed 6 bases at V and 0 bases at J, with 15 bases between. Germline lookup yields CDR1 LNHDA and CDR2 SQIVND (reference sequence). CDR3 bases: TGTGCCAGTAGGTTTACCACTCAGGGCTCCTACGAGCAGTACTTC. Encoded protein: CASRFTTQGSYEQYF.

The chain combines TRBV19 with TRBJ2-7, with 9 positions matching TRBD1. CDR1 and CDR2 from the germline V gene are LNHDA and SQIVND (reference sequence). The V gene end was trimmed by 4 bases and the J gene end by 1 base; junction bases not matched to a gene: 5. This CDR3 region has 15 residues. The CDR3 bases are TGTGCCAGTAGTAGGGGACAGGGTTCTTCCTACGAGCAGTACTTC. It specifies CASSRGQGSSYEQYF.

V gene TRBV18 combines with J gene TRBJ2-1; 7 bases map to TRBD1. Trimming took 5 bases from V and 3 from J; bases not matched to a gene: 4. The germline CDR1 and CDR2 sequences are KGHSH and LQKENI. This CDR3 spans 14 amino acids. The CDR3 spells CASSGQGDYNEQFF. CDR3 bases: TGTGCCAGCTCAGGGCAGGGGGACTACAATGAGCAGTTCTTC.

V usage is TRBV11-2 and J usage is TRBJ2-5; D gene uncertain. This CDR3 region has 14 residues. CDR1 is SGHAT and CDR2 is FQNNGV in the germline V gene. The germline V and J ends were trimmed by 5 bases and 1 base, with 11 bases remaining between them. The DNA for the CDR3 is TGTGCCAGCAGCCCCCGGAGAGCCCAAGAGACCCAGTACTTC. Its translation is CASSPRRAQETQYF.

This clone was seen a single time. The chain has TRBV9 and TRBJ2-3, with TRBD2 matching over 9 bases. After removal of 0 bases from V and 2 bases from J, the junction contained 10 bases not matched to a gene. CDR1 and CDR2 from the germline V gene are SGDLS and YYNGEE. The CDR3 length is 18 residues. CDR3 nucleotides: TGTGCCAGCAGCGTAGAAGGTAGCGGGGGTCGCAACACAGATACGCAGTATTTT. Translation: CASSVEGSGGRNTDTQYF.

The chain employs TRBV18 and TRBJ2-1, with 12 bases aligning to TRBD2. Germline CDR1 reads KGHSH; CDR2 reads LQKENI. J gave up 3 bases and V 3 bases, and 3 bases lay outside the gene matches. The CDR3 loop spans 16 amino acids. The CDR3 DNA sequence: TGTGCCAGCTCACCCGCTAGCGGGGGGGGCTACAATGAGCAGTTCTTC. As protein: CASSPASGGGYNEQFF.

As DNA, the CDR3 is TGTGCCAGCAGAGGGACAGGGGGTGTAACTTTCTTT. This sequence encodes CASRGTGGVTFF. V usage is TRBV27 and J usage is TRBJ1-1; 11 bases map to TRBD1. Germline CDR1 MNHEY, CDR2 SMNVEV (reference sequence). V was pared by 6 bases and J by 12 bases, with 6 bases of the junction left unmatched. This CDR3 contains 12 residues.

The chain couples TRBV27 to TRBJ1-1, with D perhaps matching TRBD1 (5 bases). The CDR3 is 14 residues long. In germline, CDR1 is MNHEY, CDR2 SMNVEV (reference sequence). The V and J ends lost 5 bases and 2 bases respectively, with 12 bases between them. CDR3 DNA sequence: TGTGCCAGCAGTCCGCAGACAGCAAACACTGAAGCTTTCTTT. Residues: CASSPQTANTEAFF.

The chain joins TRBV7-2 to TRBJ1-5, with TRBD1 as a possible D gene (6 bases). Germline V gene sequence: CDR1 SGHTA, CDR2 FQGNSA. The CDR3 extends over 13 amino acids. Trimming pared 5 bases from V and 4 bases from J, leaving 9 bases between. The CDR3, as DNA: TGTGCCAGCAGCCGGGACATAAATCAGCCCCAGCATTTT. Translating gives CASSRDINQPQHF.

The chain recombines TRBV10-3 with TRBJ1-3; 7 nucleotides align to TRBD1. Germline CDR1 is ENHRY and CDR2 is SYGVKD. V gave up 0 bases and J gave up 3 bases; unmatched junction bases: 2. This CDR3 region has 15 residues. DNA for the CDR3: TGTGCCATCAGTGAGTCTGACAGGGTTGGAAACACCATATATTTT. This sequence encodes CAISESDRVGNTIYF.

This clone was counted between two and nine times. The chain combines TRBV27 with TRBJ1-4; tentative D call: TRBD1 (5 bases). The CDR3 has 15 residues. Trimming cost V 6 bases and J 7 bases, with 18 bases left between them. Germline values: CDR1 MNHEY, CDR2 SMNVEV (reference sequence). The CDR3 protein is CASRGGGARGEKLFF. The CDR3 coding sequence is TGTGCCAGCAGGGGAGGAGGGGCACGGGGTGAAAAACTGTTTTTT.